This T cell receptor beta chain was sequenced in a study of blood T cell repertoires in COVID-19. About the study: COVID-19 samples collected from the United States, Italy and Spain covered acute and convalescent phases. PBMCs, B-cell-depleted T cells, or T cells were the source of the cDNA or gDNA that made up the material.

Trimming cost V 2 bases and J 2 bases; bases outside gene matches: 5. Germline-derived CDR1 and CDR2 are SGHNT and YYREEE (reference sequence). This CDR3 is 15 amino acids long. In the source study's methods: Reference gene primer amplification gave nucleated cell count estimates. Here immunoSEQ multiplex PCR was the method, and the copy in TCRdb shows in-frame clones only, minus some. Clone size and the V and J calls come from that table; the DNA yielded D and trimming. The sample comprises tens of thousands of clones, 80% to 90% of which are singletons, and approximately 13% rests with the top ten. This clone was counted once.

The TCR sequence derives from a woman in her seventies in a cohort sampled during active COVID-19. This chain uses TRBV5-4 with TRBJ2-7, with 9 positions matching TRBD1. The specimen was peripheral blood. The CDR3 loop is CASSFRDRAPYEQYF. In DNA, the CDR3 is TGTGCCAGCAGCTTCCGGGACAGGGCCCCCTACGAGCAGTACTTC.